Given below is one T cell receptor beta chain in context. Its target is unknown. Treatment reported: oral pan-JAK inhibitor, 5-10 mg twice daily. With V trimmed by 4 bases and J by 2 bases, 7 bases remained unmatched. The CDR3 has 15 amino acids. In germline, CDR1 is SGHDT, CDR2 YYEEEE. Sequencing templates came from extracted RNA that was reverse transcribed into cDNA. Assay used: immunoSEQ multiplex PCR; TCRdb lists only in-frame clones, some missing. There are 200,000 to 250,000 clones in the sample; under 60% occur only once, and around 1.4% lies in the top ten. These data belong to a study of CD8+ T cells in alopecia areata. Study observations and caveats: With patients, TCR sharing proved less clear than in mice, a difference possibly related to HLA.

The gene calls are TRBV5-6 and TRBJ2-5, with 8 nucleotides matching TRBD1. Material: CD4+ T cells sorted from blood, obtained at week 4, from a patient treated with tofacitinib. This clonotype was sampled from a human donor with alopecia areata. The CDR3 DNA reads TGTGCCAGCAGCCGAGGACAGGGCAAACAAGAGACCCAGTACTTC. It translates to CASSRGQGKQETQYF.